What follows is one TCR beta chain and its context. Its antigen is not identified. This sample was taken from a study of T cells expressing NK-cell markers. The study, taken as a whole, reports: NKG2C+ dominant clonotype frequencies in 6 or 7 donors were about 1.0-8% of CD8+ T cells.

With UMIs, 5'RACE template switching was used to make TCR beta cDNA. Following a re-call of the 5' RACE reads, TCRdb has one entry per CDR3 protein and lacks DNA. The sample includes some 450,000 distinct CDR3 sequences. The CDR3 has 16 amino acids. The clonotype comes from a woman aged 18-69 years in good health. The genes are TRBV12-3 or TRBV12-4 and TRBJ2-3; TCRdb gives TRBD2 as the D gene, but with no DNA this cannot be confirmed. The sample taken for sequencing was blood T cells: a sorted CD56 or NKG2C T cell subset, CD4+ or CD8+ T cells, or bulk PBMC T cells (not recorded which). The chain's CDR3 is CASSSHFGGQEDTQYF.